Below, 19 T cell receptor beta chains from the same sample are listed, as sequenced in a study of yellow fever vaccine responses in identical twins. TCRdb re-called the RT-PCR reads through MiXCR, storing one row per CDR3 protein. Of around 3,500 distinct CDR3 sequences listed, around 87% are singletons. This sample comprised T cells from blood (PBMCs), unsorted or a sorted subset (not recorded which), obtained before or after yellow fever vaccination (not recorded which). These receptor sequences come from a woman between 18 and 30 years old who received the yellow fever vaccine.

The chain is built from TRBV7-3 and TRBJ2-3; D uncertain. The CDR3 extends over 15 amino acids. V was clipped by 5 bases and J by 3 bases, with 15 bases between them. Per germline, CDR1 SGHTA and CDR2 FQGTGA. The CDR3 protein is CASSLKSGGTDTQYF. CDR3 sequence (DNA): TGTGCCAGCAGCCTAAAGTCCGGTGGGACAGATACGCAGTATTTT. Full variable domain (rest looked up from reference TRBV7-3 and TRBJ2-3): GAGVSQTPSNKVTEKGKYVELRCDPISGHTALYWYRQSLGQGPEFLIYFQGTGAADDSGLPNDRFFAVRPEGSVSTLKIQRTERGDSAVYLCASSLKSGGTDTQYFGPGTRLTVL.

The chain employs TRBV24-1 and TRBJ2-1, with D possibly TRBD1 on 5 matching bases. Trimming shortened V by 4 bases and J by 6 bases, and 12 bases separated the two germline ends. Germline V gene sequence: CDR1 KGHDR, CDR2 SFDVKD. CDR3 size: 14 residues. The CDR3 DNA is TGTGCCACCAGTGAGAACAGGCTCTCCAATGAGCAGTTCTTC. Its protein is CATSENRLSNEQFF.

This clonotype was seen only a few times. V gene TRBV23-1 combines with J gene TRBJ1-5, with unresolved D. TRBV23-1 is an ORF; its function is uncertain. Deletions cut 0 bases from V and 3 bases from J, with 9 bases between. The CDR3 runs to 15 residues. In DNA form, the CDR3 reads TGCGCCAGCAGTCAATCTAGGCAGATCAATCAGCCCCAGCATTTT. Amino acid sequence: CASSQSRQINQPQHF.

The chain combines TRBV7-2 with TRBJ1-1; D is ambiguous. The germline gives CDR1 SGHTA, CDR2 FQGNSA. V dropped 0 bases and J dropped 6 bases, with 11 bases sitting between them. The CDR3 covers 14 residues. For the CDR3, the DNA is TGTGCCAGCAGCTTAGCGCTAGGGAAGGCTGAAGCTTTCTTT. The encoded protein is CASSLALGKAEAFF.

The chain uses TRBV11-3 and TRBJ1-2; the match to TRBD1 covers 7 bases. Germline values: CDR1 SGHNT, CDR2 YENEEA. CDR3 length: 12 residues. J was trimmed by 14 bases and V by 4 bases; bases with no gene match: 10. CDR3 coding DNA: TGTGCCAGCAGCTCCAATGGACAGGACTCGACCTTC. As protein: CASSSNGQDSTF.

This chain links TRBV2 with TRBJ2-5; 8 positions match TRBD2. The CDR3 is made up of 14 amino acids. The V gene's germline CDR1 is SNHLY and CDR2 FYNNEI. The ends lost 5 bases at V and 4 bases at J; junction bases unmatched: 6. The CDR3: CASSSIAGLETQYF. The CDR3 nucleotides are TGTGCCAGCAGTTCGATAGCGGGGTTAGAGACCCAGTACTTC.

J is TRBJ2-6 and V is TRBV4-2; D is unresolved. V shed 4 bases and J shed 3 bases, with 10 bases lying between them. This CDR3 comprises 15 residues. Looked up from germline, CDR1 is LGHNA and CDR2 is YNFKEQ. CDR3 region: CASSPPLFGANVLTF. DNA for the CDR3: TGTGCCAGCAGCCCGCCCCTTTTTGGGGCCAACGTCCTGACTTTC.

The V call is TRBV20-1, the J call TRBJ2-1, with 11 bases fitting TRBD2. Looked up from germline, CDR1 is DFQATT and CDR2 is SNEGSKA (reference sequence). V lost 5 bases and J lost 4; bases outside the gene matches: 4. The CDR3 totals 14 residues. DNA of the CDR3: TGCAGTGCTGCCGGGACTAGCGGTTACAATGAGCAGTTCTTC. Translation: CSAAGTSGYNEQFF.

This clonotype was found a few times. V usage is TRBV23-1 and J usage is TRBJ1-1, with no clear D. TRBV23-1 is an ORF; its function is uncertain. The ends were cut back, 2 bases at V and 1 base at J, with 11 bases in the middle. CDR3 length equals 15 residues. The CDR3 DNA follows: TGCGCCAGCAGTCAACCCTTAGAGCGGAACACTGAAGCTTTCTTT. Its translation is CASSQPLERNTEAFF.

The V call is TRBV29-1, the J call TRBJ1-2; the D is unclear. Germline loops: CDR1 SQVTM, CDR2 ANQGSEA. Trimming removed 6 bases at V and 4 bases at J, with 12 bases between. CDR3 length: 12 amino acids. The CDR3: CSVEQTLYGYTF. The CDR3, as DNA: TGCAGCGTGGAACAGACTCTCTATGGCTACACCTTC.

The chain couples TRBV29-1 to TRBJ2-5, with D tentatively TRBD1 (6 bases). Germline V CDR1 and CDR2: SQVTM, ANQGSEA. Trimming cost V 3 bases and J 5 bases, with 16 bases left between them. This CDR3 region has 14 residues. CDR3 nucleotides: TGCAGCGTTGATTTAGCGAGAGGACAGGAGACCCAGTACTTC. This encodes CSVDLARGQETQYF.

The sample holds a few counts of this clonotype. This rearrangement joins TRBV11-1 to TRBJ2-7, with a weak D call TRBD2 (6 bases). Germline V gives CDR1 SGHAT, CDR2 FQDESV (reference sequence). The CDR3 spans 14 residues. The V end lost 5 bases, the J end lost 0 bases, and 11 bases lay between the germline ends. The CDR3 reads CASSVTGSSYEQYF. CDR3 bases: TGTGCCAGCAGCGTCACCGGGAGCTCCTACGAGCAGTACTTC.

This chain uses TRBV6-1 with TRBJ2-7; possible D gene TRBD1, 5 bases. Trimming removed 7 bases from V and 4 bases from J, with 11 bases in between. Germline V gene sequence: CDR1 MNHNS, CDR2 SASEGT. The CDR3 is 12 residues long. CDR3 in amino acids: CASTPPGYEQYF. DNA of the CDR3: TGTGCCAGCACTCCCCCAGGGTACGAGCAGTACTTC.

This clonotype was picked up a small number of times. This chain connects TRBV11-3 to TRBJ1-5; D perhaps matches TRBD1 (6 bases). In germline, CDR1 is SGHNT, CDR2 YENEEA. V lost 1 base and J lost 7, with 17 bases in between. The CDR3 sequence is 16 residues long. This chain's CDR3 is CASSLGLQGGGQPQHF. The CDR3, as DNA: TGTGCCAGCAGCTTAGGACTACAGGGAGGAGGACAGCCCCAGCATTTT.

This chain connects TRBV4-2 to TRBJ2-1; 7 bases are a match to TRBD2. This CDR3 contains 15 residues. CDR1 and CDR2 from the germline V gene are LGHNA and YNFKEQ. V shed 3 bases and J 9 bases; nucleotides not matched to a gene: 11. For the CDR3, the DNA is TGTGCCAGCAGCCATGATACGACTAGCTCAGGTGAGCAGTTCTTC. It encodes CASSHDTTSSGEQFF.

The rearrangement links TRBV19 to TRBJ1-1; 12 nucleotides match TRBD1. In germline, CDR1 is LNHDA, CDR2 SQIVND (reference sequence). The length of the CDR3 is 13 residues. V lost 5 bases, J lost 7 bases, and 2 bases stayed unmatched. The DNA for the CDR3 is TGTGCCAGTAGTCGGGACAGGGGGCTTGAAGCTTTCTTT. It encodes CASSRDRGLEAFF.

The chain carries TRBV20-1 and TRBJ2-3, with D unresolved. V was clipped by 1 base and J by 3 bases, with 5 bases between them. Germline CDR1 reads DFQATT; CDR2 reads SNEGSKA (reference sequence). The CDR3 is made up of 12 amino acids. The chain's CDR3 is CSARAGTDTQYF. The CDR3 DNA follows: TGCAGTGCTAGAGCGGGTACAGATACGCAGTATTTT.

The table lists this clonotype with a count of one. V and J are TRBV7-9 and TRBJ2-3; D remains unclear. Trimming removed 5 bases at V and 10 bases at J, with 10 bases between. Germline assignment: CDR1 SEHNR and CDR2 FQNEAQ (reference sequence). The CDR3 sequence is 11 residues long. In DNA, the CDR3 is TGTGCCAGCAGCCATGGGTCATCGCAGTATTTT. This codes for CASSHGSSQYF.

This chain joins TRBV12-3 or TRBV12-4 and TRBJ1-5; D is uncertain. The germline V and J ends were trimmed by 6 bases and 5 bases, with 14 bases remaining between them. The CDR3 is made up of 14 amino acids. The CDR3 loop reads CASRKESGDQPQHF. As DNA, the CDR3 is TGTGCCAGCAGGAAAGAGTCGGGTGATCAGCCCCAGCATTTT.